The 13 T cell receptor beta chains presented below share a single source sample, sequenced in a study of blood T cells in healthy people across ages. Through a sample-barcoded 5' primer and a J-beta primer mix, a second PCR was run for about 7 to 12 cycles. Via MiXCR, TCRdb re-called the 5' RACE reads, giving one row per CDR3 protein. The repertoire holds about 1.4 million distinct CDR3 sequences, with 55% to 75% as singletons. Sequencing was carried out using blood. These receptors were obtained from a man aged 18 to 35 in good health.

The rearrangement uses TRBV2 and TRBJ1-6, with 10 bases lining up with TRBD1. V lost 7 bases and J lost 8; bases outside the gene matches: 8. Germline V gives CDR1 SNHLY, CDR2 FYNNEI. The CDR3 length is 15 residues. CDR3 in amino acids: CASTNRGQGDSPLHF. For the CDR3, the DNA is TGTGCCAGCACCAACCGTGGACAGGGGGATTCACCCCTCCACTTT.

This clonotype showed up just once. The J gene is TRBJ2-5, the V gene TRBV5-1; 7 bases are shared with TRBD1. The CDR3 has 14 amino acids. The junction had 3 bases not matched to a gene; V was cut back by 0 bases and J by 4 bases. Per the germline V gene, CDR1 is SGHRS and CDR2 is YFSETQ. The CDR3 coding sequence is TGCGCCAGCAGCTTGGACAGGGGCATAGAGACCCAGTACTTC. This gives the protein CASSLDRGIETQYF.

V gene TRBV9 combines with J gene TRBJ2-7; perhaps TRBD1 as D (6 bases). The CDR3 has 14 amino acids. Deletions cut 3 bases from V and 4 bases from J, with 14 bases between. Germline V gene data show CDR1 as SGDLS and CDR2 as YYNGEE. CDR3: CASSEGDVLYEQYF. The CDR3 DNA reads TGTGCCAGCAGCGAGGGGGACGTACTTTACGAGCAGTACTTC.

In its sample, this clonotype was seen a few times. Written as DNA, the CDR3 is TGCAGTGCCAGGGGACTCTGGGACGTCTATGGCTACACCTTC. Protein product: CSARGLWDVYGYTF. J is TRBJ1-2 and V is TRBV20-1, with D possibly TRBD1 on 6 matching bases. Germline V gene lookup returns CDR1 DFQATT and CDR2 SNEGSKA (reference sequence). CDR3 length: 14 residues. V was shortened by 6 bases and J by 4 bases, with 18 bases between the two germline ends.

V is TRBV27 and J is TRBJ2-7; D call uncertain. The CDR3 totals 14 residues. The germline V gene has CDR1 MNHEY and CDR2 SMNVEV (reference sequence). The V and J ends lost 5 bases and 2 bases respectively, with 13 bases between them. CDR3 loop: CASSGWAGTYEQYF. The CDR3 DNA reads TGTGCCAGCAGTGGATGGGCCGGAACCTACGAGCAGTACTTC.

This chain uses TRBV11-2 with TRBJ1-2; 7 nucleotides align to TRBD1. Germline lookup yields CDR1 SGHAT and CDR2 FQNNGV. Trimming at V came to 5 bases and at J to 1 base, leaving 10 bases not matched to a gene. The CDR3 has 16 amino acids. The CDR3: CASSGTDRDINYGYTF. The CDR3 DNA reads TGTGCCAGCAGCGGGACCGACAGGGACATTAACTATGGCTACACCTTC.

The chain couples TRBV7-9 to TRBJ2-7, with TRBD1 as a possible D gene (5 bases). Trimming shortened V by 5 bases and J by 2 bases, and 13 bases separated the two germline ends. The CDR3 loop spans 14 amino acids. Germline CDR1 reads SEHNR; CDR2 reads FQNEAQ (reference sequence). The CDR3 region is CASSVARTTYEQYF. The CDR3 DNA reads TGTGCCAGCAGCGTCGCTAGGACAACCTACGAGCAGTACTTC.

Concerning this clonotype itself: At one end the junction does not follow the germline gene, possibly because of a read error. The chain has TRBV7-9 and TRBJ2-7; possibly TRBD1 for D (7 bases). From germline, CDR1 is SEHNR and CDR2 FQNEAQ (reference sequence). The CDR3 spans 14 residues. CDR3 sequence: CASSLAVQGGEQYF. The CDR3 nucleotides are TGCGCCAGCAGCTTAGCCGTGCAGGGGGGAGAGCAGTACTTC.

The rearrangement links TRBV6-5 to TRBJ1-5; possibly TRBD1 for D (6 bases). Germline loops: CDR1 MNHEY, CDR2 SVGAGI. The CDR3 runs 14 residues. The V end was cut by 0 bases, the J end by 5 bases, with 8 bases between. The CDR3 region is CASSYSDSYQPQHF. In DNA form, the CDR3 reads TGTGCCAGCAGTTACTCGGACAGCTATCAGCCCCAGCATTTT.

The chain has TRBV2 and TRBJ2-2; no clear D. The CDR3 extends over 12 amino acids. The V end lost 10 bases, the J end lost 4 bases, and 10 bases lay between the germline ends. CDR1 is SNHLY, CDR2 FYNNEI, per germline. This CDR3 reads CAIRLPTGELFF. CDR3 nucleotide sequence: TGTGCCATCAGACTGCCCACCGGGGAGCTGTTTTTT.

Only a few counts were recorded for this clonotype. V is TRBV25-1 and J is TRBJ1-2; 8 bases are a match to TRBD1. The junction had 4 bases not matched to a gene; V was cut back by 4 bases and J by 3 bases. The CDR3 runs to 14 residues. Germline V gives CDR1 MGHDK, CDR2 SYGVNS. CDR3 in amino acids: CASSGEDRDYGYTF. CDR3 nucleotide sequence: TGTGCCAGCAGTGGAGAGGACAGGGACTATGGCTACACCTTC.

The J gene is TRBJ2-5, the V gene TRBV25-1; D remains unclear. Trimming stripped 3 bases from V and 11 bases from J, with 19 bases between. Germline assignment: CDR1 MGHDK and CDR2 SYGVNS. The CDR3 length is 14 residues. DNA of the CDR3: TGTGCCAGCAGTGATGCCTTACATCCCAATGAGCAGTACTTC. This gives the protein CASSDALHPNEQYF.

The chain recombines TRBV20-1 with TRBJ1-2; D is possibly TRBD1 (5 bases). There are 13 residues in the CDR3. The ends were cut back, 3 bases at V and 9 bases at J, with 17 bases in the middle. Germline V gives CDR1 DFQATT, CDR2 SNEGSKA (reference sequence). CDR3 region: CSASLQGPGRYTF. The DNA of the CDR3 is TGCAGTGCTAGTTTGCAGGGCCCTGGGCGCTACACCTTC.